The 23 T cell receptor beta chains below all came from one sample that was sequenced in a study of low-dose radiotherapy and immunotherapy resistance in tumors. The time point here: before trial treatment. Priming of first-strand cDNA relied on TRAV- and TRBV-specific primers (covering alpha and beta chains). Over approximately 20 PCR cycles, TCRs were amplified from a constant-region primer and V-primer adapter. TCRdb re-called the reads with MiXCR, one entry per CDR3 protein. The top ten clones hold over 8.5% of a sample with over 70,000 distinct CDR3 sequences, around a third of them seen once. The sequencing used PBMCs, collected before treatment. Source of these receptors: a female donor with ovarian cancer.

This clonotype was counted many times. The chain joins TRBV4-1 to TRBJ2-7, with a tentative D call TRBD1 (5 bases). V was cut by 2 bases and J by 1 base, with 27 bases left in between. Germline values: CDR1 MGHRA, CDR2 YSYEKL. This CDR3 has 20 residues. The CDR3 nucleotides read TGCGCCAGCAGCCAACTGGGGATGTCCAGGGCCTTGGGGCAATCCTACGAGCAGTACTTC. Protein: CASSQLGMSRALGQSYEQYF.

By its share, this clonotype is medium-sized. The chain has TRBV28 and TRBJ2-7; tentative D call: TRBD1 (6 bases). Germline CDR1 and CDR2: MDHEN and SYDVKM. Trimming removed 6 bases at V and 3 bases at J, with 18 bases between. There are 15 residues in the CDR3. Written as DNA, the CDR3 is TGTGCCAGCAGCCAAGCCCGGACAGTGTTCTACGAGCAGTACTTC. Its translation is CASSQARTVFYEQYF.

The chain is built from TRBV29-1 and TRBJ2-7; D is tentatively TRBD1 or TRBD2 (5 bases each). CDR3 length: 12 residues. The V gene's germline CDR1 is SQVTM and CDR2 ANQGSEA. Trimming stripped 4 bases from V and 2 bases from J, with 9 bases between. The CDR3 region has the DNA TGCAGCGTTGTTGGGGACGCCTACGAGCAGTACTTC. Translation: CSVVGDAYEQYF.

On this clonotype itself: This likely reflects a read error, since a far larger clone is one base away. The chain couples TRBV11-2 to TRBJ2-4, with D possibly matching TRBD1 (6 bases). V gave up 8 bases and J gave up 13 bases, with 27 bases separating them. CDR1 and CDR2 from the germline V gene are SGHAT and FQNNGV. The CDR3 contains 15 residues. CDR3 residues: CASVLTWTAYNEQYF. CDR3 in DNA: TGTGCCAGCGTTCTCACCTGGACAGCATACAATGAGCAGTACTTC.

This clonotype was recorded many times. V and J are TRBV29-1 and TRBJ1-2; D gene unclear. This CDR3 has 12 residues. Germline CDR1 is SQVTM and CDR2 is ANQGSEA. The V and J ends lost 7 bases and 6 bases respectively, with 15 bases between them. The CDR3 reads CSANRPSHGYTF. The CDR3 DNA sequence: TGCAGCGCCAATAGACCTTCCCATGGCTACACCTTC.

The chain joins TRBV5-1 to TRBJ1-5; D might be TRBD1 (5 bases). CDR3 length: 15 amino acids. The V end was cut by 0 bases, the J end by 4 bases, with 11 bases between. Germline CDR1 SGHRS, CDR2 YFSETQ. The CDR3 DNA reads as TGCGCCAGCAGCTTGGATGGGGGAGGTAATCAGCCCCAGCATTTT. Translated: CASSLDGGGNQPQHF.

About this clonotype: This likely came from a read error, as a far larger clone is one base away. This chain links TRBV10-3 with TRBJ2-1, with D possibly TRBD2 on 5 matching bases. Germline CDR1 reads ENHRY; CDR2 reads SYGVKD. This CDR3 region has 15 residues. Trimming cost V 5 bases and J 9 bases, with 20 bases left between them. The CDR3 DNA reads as TGTGCCATCAGTTACCCGAGGGTAACCGAGAGTGAGCAGTTCTTC. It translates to CAISYPRVTESEQFF.

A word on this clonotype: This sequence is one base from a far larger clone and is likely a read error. The CDR3 DNA reads TGTGCCAGCAGCGCCCGGGCTGGTTTGATGATTAACAATGAGCAGTTCTTC. This encodes CASSARAGLMINNEQFF. The genes are TRBV7-2 and TRBJ2-1; D unclear. The CDR3 covers 17 residues. CDR1 is SGHTA, CDR2 FQGNSA, per germline. Trimming removed 5 bases at V and 5 bases at J, with 22 bases between.

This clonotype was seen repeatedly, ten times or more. The CDR3 protein is CSVRTSVGLSDTQYF. For the CDR3, the DNA is TGCAGCGTCCGGACTAGCGTGGGTTTATCAGATACGCAGTATTTT. This chain links TRBV29-1 with TRBJ2-3; 9 nucleotides line up with TRBD2. V shed 6 bases and J 4 bases; nucleotides not matched to a gene: 11. Germline V gives CDR1 SQVTM, CDR2 ANQGSEA. CDR3 length equals 15 residues.

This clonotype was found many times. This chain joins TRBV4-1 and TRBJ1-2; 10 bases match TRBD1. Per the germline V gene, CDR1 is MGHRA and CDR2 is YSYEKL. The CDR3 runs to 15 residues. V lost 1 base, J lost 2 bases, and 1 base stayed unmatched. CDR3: CASSQVGQGNYGYTF. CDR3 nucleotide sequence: TGCGCCAGCAGCCAAGTGGGACAGGGGAACTATGGCTACACCTTC.

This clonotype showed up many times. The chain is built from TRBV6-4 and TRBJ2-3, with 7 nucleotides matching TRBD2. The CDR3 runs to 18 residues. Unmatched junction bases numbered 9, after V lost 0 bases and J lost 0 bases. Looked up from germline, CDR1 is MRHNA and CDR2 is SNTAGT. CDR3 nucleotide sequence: TGTGCCAGCAGTGACTCGAGTTTTCGCGGGGGTAGCACAGATACGCAGTATTTT. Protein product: CASSDSSFRGGSTDTQYF.

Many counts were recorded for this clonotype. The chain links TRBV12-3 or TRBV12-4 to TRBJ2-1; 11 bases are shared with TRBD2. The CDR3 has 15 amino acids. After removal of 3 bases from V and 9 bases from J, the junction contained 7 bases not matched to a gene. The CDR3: CASSFFSGGVGEQFF. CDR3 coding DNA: TGTGCCAGCAGTTTCTTTAGCGGGGGGGTTGGTGAGCAGTTCTTC.

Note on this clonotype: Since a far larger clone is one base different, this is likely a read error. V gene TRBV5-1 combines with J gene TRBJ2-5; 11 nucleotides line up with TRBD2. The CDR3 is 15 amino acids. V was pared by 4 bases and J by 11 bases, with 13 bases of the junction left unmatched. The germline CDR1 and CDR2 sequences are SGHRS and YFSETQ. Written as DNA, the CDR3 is TGCGCCAGCAGCCTCGGGACTAGCGGCCTCAATGAGCAGTACTTC. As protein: CASSLGTSGLNEQYF.

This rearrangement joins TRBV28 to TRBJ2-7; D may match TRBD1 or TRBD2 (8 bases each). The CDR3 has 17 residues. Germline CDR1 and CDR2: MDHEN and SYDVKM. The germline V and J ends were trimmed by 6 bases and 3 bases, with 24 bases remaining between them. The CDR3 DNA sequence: TGTGCCAGCAGCCCATTTACTAGCGGCGACAGGGGCTACGAGCAGTACTTC. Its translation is CASSPFTSGDRGYEQYF.

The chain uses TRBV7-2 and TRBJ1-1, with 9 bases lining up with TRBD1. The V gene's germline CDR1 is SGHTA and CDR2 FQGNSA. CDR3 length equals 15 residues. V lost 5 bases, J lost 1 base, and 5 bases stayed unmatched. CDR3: CASSIATGGNTEAFF. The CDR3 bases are TGTGCCAGCAGCATCGCGACAGGGGGGAACACTGAAGCTTTCTTT.

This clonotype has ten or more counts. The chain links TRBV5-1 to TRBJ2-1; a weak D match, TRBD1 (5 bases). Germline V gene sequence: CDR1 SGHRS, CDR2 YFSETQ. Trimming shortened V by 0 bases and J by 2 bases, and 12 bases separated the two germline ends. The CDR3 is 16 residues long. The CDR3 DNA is TGCGCCAGCAGCTTGGGGGCAGGGAACCCCTACAATGAGCAGTTCTTC. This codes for CASSLGAGNPYNEQFF.

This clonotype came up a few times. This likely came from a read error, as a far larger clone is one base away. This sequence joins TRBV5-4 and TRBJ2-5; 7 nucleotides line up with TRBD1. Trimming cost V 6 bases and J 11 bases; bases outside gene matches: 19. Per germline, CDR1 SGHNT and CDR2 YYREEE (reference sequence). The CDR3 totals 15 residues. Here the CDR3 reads CASNPDRALYNEQYF. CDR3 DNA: TGTGCCAGCAACCCAGACAGGGCCCTTTACAATGAGCAGTACTTC.

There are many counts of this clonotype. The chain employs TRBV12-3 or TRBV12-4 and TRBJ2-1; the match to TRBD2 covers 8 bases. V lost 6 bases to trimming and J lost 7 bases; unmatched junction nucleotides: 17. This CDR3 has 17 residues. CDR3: CASSLQRGSTIGNEQFF. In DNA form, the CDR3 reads TGTGCCAGCAGCCTGCAGCGGGGGTCCACTATTGGGAATGAGCAGTTCTTC.

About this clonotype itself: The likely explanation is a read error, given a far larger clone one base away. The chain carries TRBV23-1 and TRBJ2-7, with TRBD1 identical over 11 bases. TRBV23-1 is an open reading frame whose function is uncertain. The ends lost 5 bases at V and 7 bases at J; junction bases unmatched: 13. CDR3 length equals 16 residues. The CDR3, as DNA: TGCGCCAGCAGTAACACAACGGGACAGGGGGTATATGAGCAGTACTTC. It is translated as CASSNTTGQGVYEQYF.

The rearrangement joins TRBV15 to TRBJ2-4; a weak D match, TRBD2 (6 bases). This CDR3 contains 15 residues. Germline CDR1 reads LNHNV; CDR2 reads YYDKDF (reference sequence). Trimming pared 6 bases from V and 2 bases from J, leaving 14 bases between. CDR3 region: CATRGPGETKNIQYF. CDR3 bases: TGTGCCACCAGGGGGCCGGGGGAGACCAAAAACATTCAGTACTTC.

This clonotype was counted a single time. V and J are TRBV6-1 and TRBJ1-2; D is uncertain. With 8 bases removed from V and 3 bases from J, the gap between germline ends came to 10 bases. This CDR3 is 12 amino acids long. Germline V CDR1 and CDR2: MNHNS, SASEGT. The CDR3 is CASEEGYYGYTF. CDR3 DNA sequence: TGTGCCAGCGAGGAGGGATACTATGGCTACACCTTC.

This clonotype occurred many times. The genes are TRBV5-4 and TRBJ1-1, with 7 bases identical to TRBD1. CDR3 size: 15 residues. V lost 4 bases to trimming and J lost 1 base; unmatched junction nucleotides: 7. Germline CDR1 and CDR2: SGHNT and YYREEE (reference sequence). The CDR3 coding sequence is TGTGCCAGCAGCCGGGACAGCTATTCGAACACTGAAGCTTTCTTT. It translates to CASSRDSYSNTEAFF.

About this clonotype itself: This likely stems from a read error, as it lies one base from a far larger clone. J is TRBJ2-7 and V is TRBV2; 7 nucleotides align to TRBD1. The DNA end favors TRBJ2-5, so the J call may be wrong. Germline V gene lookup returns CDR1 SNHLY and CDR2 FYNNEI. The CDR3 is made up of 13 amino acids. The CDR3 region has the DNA TGTGTCAGCAGCCGGGACAGCCAAGAGACCCAGTACTTC. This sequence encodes CVSSRDSQETQYF.